Shown below are 29 T cell receptor beta chains from a single sample sequenced in a study of early T cells in non-severe SARS-CoV-2 infection. One entry per CDR3 protein, called by TCRdb with MiXCR from the 5' RACE reads. Seen here are about 81,000 distinct CDR3 sequences, 11% to 15% observed once, and the top ten hold roughly 9.8%. Sequencing input: whole blood. These receptors came from an adult who was a healthcare worker with PCR-confirmed SARS-CoV-2 infection or an uninfected control (not recorded which).

This clonotype was observed a handful of times. The chain couples TRBV4-1 to TRBJ1-5; D perhaps matches TRBD1 (6 bases). Germline V gene lookup returns CDR1 MGHRA and CDR2 YSYEKL. The CDR3 spans 15 residues. Trimming stripped 1 base from V and 1 base from J, with 8 bases between. CDR3 sequence reads: CASSQVGQSNQPQHF. CDR3 bases: TGCGCCAGCAGCCAAGTCGGACAGAGCAATCAGCCCCAGCATTTT.

This clonotype was detected a few times. The chain combines TRBV12-3 or TRBV12-4 with TRBJ1-1, with 10 positions matching TRBD1. CDR3 length: 13 residues. J was trimmed by 4 bases and V by 4 bases; bases with no gene match: 0. Written as DNA, the CDR3 is TGTGCCAGCAGTTGGACAGGGGGCACTGAAGCTTTCTTT. Translating it yields CASSWTGGTEAFF.

This clonotype was counted ten times or more. The rearrangement joins TRBV7-2 to TRBJ2-5; 8 bases are shared with TRBD2. Germline-derived CDR1 and CDR2 are SGHTA and FQGNSA. The CDR3 is 17 residues long. The V and J ends lost 2 bases and 5 bases, in that order; junction bases with no gene match: 13. CDR3 in amino acids: CASSLRASGRLGETQYF. The CDR3 coding sequence is TGTGCCAGCAGCTTAAGAGCTAGCGGGCGGCTGGGGGAGACCCAGTACTTC.

The chain joins TRBV5-1 to TRBJ2-5; D might be TRBD1 (6 bases). CDR1 and CDR2 (germline): SGHRS, YFSETQ. Between the trimmed V and J ends, which lost 0 bases and 4 bases, there was a span of 10 bases. The CDR3 contains 14 residues. The CDR3 sequence is CASSLVQTGETQYF. CDR3 bases: TGCGCCAGCAGCTTGGTTCAGACAGGAGAGACCCAGTACTTC.

The chain recombines TRBV5-1 with TRBJ2-4; 7 nucleotides match TRBD1. The trim removed 2 bases at V and 2 bases at J, leaving 4 bases unmatched. Germline lookup yields CDR1 SGHRS and CDR2 YFSETQ. This CDR3 is built from 15 residues. CDR3 in amino acids: CASSFTGETKNIQYF. The CDR3 DNA is TGCGCCAGCAGCTTCACAGGGGAAACCAAAAACATTCAGTACTTC.

In this sample, this clonotype turned up a few times. CDR3 bases: TGCGCCAGCAGCCAAGACAGCTTGAGGGAAAAACTGTTTTTT. This gives the protein CASSQDSLREKLFF. The rearrangement uses TRBV4-1 and TRBJ1-4; unclear D gene. This CDR3 comprises 14 residues. Trimming took off 0 bases at V and 8 bases at J, with 10 bases between the two ends. Looked up from germline, CDR1 is MGHRA and CDR2 is YSYEKL.

The chain is built from TRBV4-3 and TRBJ1-2; unclear D gene. This CDR3 spans 18 amino acids. V lost 1 base, J lost 3 bases, and 21 bases lay in between. Germline lookup yields CDR1 LGHNA and CDR2 YSLEER. CDR3 sequence: CASSQALRNGIGYYGYTF. CDR3 nucleotides: TGCGCCAGCAGCCAAGCTTTGAGGAACGGCATTGGTTACTATGGCTACACCTTC.

This clonotype occurred once. At one end the junction does not follow the germline gene, possibly because of a read error. The chain combines TRBV5-4 with TRBJ2-2, with 7 bases lining up with TRBD2. The germline gives CDR1 SGHNT, CDR2 YYREEE (reference sequence). CDR3 size: 17 residues. CDR3 nucleotide sequence: TGTGCCAGCAGCTTGGTTGGCCTAGCGGCGAACACCGGGGGGCTGTTTTTT. Residues: CASSLVGLAANTGGLFF.

This clonotype was detected only a few times. This rearrangement joins TRBV7-2 to TRBJ2-3; D is perhaps TRBD2 (6 bases). V was trimmed by 5 bases and J by 2 bases, leaving 11 bases between them. Germline V gives CDR1 SGHTA, CDR2 FQGNSA. The CDR3 runs to 14 residues. This CDR3 reads CASSPRTTTDTQYF. In DNA form, the CDR3 reads TGTGCCAGCAGCCCACGGACTACCACAGATACGCAGTATTTT.

This clonotype has just a few counts. The chain couples TRBV5-5 to TRBJ1-5; 7 bases match TRBD1. The trim removed 5 bases at V and 4 bases at J, leaving 6 bases unmatched. Germline V gene lookup returns CDR1 SGHKS and CDR2 YYEKEE (reference sequence). This CDR3 comprises 14 residues. This CDR3 reads CASSPDRENQPQHF. The CDR3 DNA follows: TGTGCCAGCAGTCCCGACAGGGAGAATCAGCCCCAGCATTTT.

This clonotype was found a few times. The genes are TRBV12-3 or TRBV12-4 and TRBJ1-5; D uncertain. CDR3 size: 14 residues. The V gene lost 3 bases and the J gene lost 5 bases, with 11 bases spanning the gap. CDR3 bases: TGTGCCAGCAGTTTTGCTGCAGGCTATCAGCCCCAGCATTTT. Translated: CASSFAAGYQPQHF.

This clonotype was counted at least ten times. The chain carries TRBV7-9 and TRBJ2-7; perhaps D is TRBD1 or TRBD2 (5 bases each). In germline, CDR1 is SEHNR, CDR2 FQNEAQ (reference sequence). The CDR3 has 17 amino acids. The V and J ends lost 5 bases and 3 bases respectively, with 23 bases between them. The CDR3 bases are TGTGCCAGCAGCCTACTAAGCGCAGGGAGTAGGGGCTACGAGCAGTACTTC. Protein product: CASSLLSAGSRGYEQYF.

The rearrangement uses TRBV7-8 and TRBJ2-2, with 7 bases matching TRBD2. This CDR3 is built from 15 residues. Unmatched junction bases numbered 7, after V lost 5 bases and J lost 4 bases. Germline V lookup: CDR1 SGHVS, CDR2 FQNEAQ. As DNA, the CDR3 is TGTGCCAGCAGCCGCAGCGGGGCCGGCACCGGGGAGCTGTTTTTT. Protein product: CASSRSGAGTGELFF.

This clonotype was seen only a few times. The V gene is TRBV4-3, the J gene TRBJ1-4, with no clear D. V was shortened by 1 base and J by 1 base, with 19 bases between the two germline ends. Germline V gives CDR1 LGHNA, CDR2 YSLEER. The CDR3 runs to 19 residues. This chain's CDR3 is CASSQAGVSPSGTNEKLFF. In nucleotides, the CDR3 is TGCGCCAGCAGCCAAGCAGGCGTTTCTCCCTCGGGAACTAATGAAAAACTGTTTTTT.

The chain recombines TRBV28 with TRBJ1-3; possible D gene TRBD1, 5 bases. The V end was cut by 8 bases, the J end by 0 bases, with 11 bases between. This CDR3 is built from 14 residues. Per germline, CDR1 MDHEN and CDR2 SYDVKM. CDR3 sequence (DNA): TGTGCCAGCTCTAGGGGCCGCTCTGGAAACACCATATATTTT. It codes for CASSRGRSGNTIYF.

This clonotype was seen a few times. V usage is TRBV6-6 and J usage is TRBJ1-5; 9 nucleotides agree with TRBD1. The CDR3 contains 14 residues. Germline V lookup: CDR1 MNHNY, CDR2 SVGAGI (reference sequence). Trimming at V came to 5 bases and at J to 6 bases, leaving 5 bases not matched to a gene. The CDR3 coding sequence is TGTGCCAGCAGTGACTGGACAGGGGTTCAGCCCCAGCATTTT. As protein: CASSDWTGVQPQHF.

The V and J genes are TRBV4-3 and TRBJ2-1; D is ambiguous. V gave up 0 bases and J gave up 3 bases, with 15 bases separating them. The CDR3 runs to 17 residues. Germline V gives CDR1 LGHNA, CDR2 YSLEER. The CDR3 coding sequence is TGCGCCAGCAGCCAAGAAATAGGGCAGGTCGTCTACAATGAGCAGTTCTTC. As protein: CASSQEIGQVVYNEQFF.

The CDR3 reads CASSRLVPLYNEQFF. DNA for the CDR3: TGTGCCAGCAGCCGTCTAGTTCCGTTATACAATGAGCAGTTCTTC. The V call is TRBV28, the J call TRBJ2-1; D not certain. V lost 6 bases to trimming and J lost 4 bases, with 16 bases between them. This CDR3 is 15 amino acids long. Germline V gene data show CDR1 as MDHEN and CDR2 as SYDVKM. The full variable domain, with the rest looked up from reference TRBV28 and TRBJ2-1, is DVKVTQSSRYLVKRTGEKVFLECVQDMDHENMFWYRQDPGLGLRLIYFSYDVKMKEKGDIPEGYSVSREKKERFSLILESASTNQTSMYLCASSRLVPLYNEQFFGPGTRLTVL.

The CDR3 bases are TGTGCCAGCAGTCCAAGTGGAAACACCATATATTTT. Protein: CASSPSGNTIYF. This chain uses TRBV6-6 with TRBJ1-3; D gene unclear. The CDR3 consists of 12 residues. In germline, CDR1 is MNHNY, CDR2 SVGAGI (reference sequence). V was cut by 5 bases and J by 3 bases, with 5 bases left in between.

This chain uses TRBV6-6 with TRBJ1-5, with D possibly TRBD1 on 5 matching bases. The CDR3 covers 16 residues. Trimming took off 2 bases at V and 2 bases at J, with 13 bases between the two ends. Germline V gene data show CDR1 as MNHNY and CDR2 as SVGAGI (reference sequence). Here the CDR3 DNA reads TGTGCCAGCAGTTACCTCTCGGGGGGAGGCAATCAGCCCCAGCATTTT. This gives the protein CASSYLSGGGNQPQHF.

This clonotype showed up just a few times. This rearrangement joins TRBV12-3 or TRBV12-4 to TRBJ1-3; tentatively, D is TRBD1 (6 bases). There are 17 residues in the CDR3. Trimming removed 6 bases from V and 2 bases from J, with 20 bases in between. CDR3 in DNA: TGTGCCAGCAGACCCTTTTCATGGCAGGGGACTGGAAACACCATATATTTT. Translation gives CASRPFSWQGTGNTIYF.

This chain links TRBV6-5 with TRBJ1-5; 9 bases align to TRBD1. Germline loops: CDR1 MNHEY, CDR2 SVGAGI. V trimming: 5 bases; J trimming: 5 bases; junction bases outside the gene matches: 7. The CDR3 has 15 residues. The CDR3 DNA is TGTGCCAGCAGTCTTACAGGGGGCCGCCATCAGCCCCAGCATTTT. Translated, it gives CASSLTGGRHQPQHF.

The chain combines TRBV7-6 with TRBJ2-7, with D perhaps TRBD1 (6 bases). Trimming pared 5 bases from V and 3 bases from J, leaving 17 bases between. The CDR3 covers 15 residues. The germline gives CDR1 SGHVS, CDR2 FNYEAQ. CDR3 residues: CASSHLRGPSYEQYF. As DNA, the CDR3 is TGTGCCAGCAGCCACCTCAGGGGCCCTAGCTACGAGCAGTACTTC.

The CDR3 loop is CASSLSPGQGTDTQYF. The CDR3 DNA is TGTGCCAGCAGTCTAAGCCCGGGACAGGGGACAGATACGCAGTATTTT. The chain joins TRBV6-2 or TRBV6-3 to TRBJ2-3; 10 positions agree with TRBD1. The CDR3 is 16 amino acids. The germline gives CDR1 MNHEY, CDR2 SVGEGT. The J segment lost 3 bases and the V segment lost 5 bases, leaving 8 bases of the junction unmatched.

CDR3 coding DNA: TGTGCCAGCAGCTTAGGGCTAGCGGGAGAGGGCTACGAGCAGTACTTC. It codes for CASSLGLAGEGYEQYF. The V call is TRBV7-8, the J call TRBJ2-7; 10 bases agree with TRBD2. The CDR3 runs 16 residues. CDR1 SGHVS and CDR2 FQNEAQ come from the germline V gene. V gave up 1 base and J gave up 3 bases; unmatched junction bases: 6.

This clonotype was seen repeatedly, ten times or more. The rearrangement joins TRBV13 to TRBJ1-2; TRBD1 matches at 8 bases. This CDR3 has 13 residues. Germline CDR1 reads PRHDT; CDR2 reads FYEKMQ (reference sequence). V shed 4 bases, J shed 4 bases, and the junction held 2 bases outside the gene matches. As DNA, the CDR3 is TGTGCCAGCAGCTCAGGGGGCTCCTATGGCTACACCTTC. Its protein product is CASSSGGSYGYTF.

This clonotype was seen repeatedly, ten times or more. CDR3 nucleotide sequence: TGTGCCAGCAGCCAAGGATCAAGTTACTATGGCTACACCTTC. This codes for CASSQGSSYYGYTF. The rearrangement joins TRBV4-2 to TRBJ1-2; no reliable D call. With 1 base removed from V and 3 bases from J, the gap between germline ends came to 9 bases. The CDR3 is 14 amino acids. Germline loops: CDR1 LGHNA, CDR2 YNFKEQ.

This clonotype was detected a few times. V gene TRBV7-2 combines with J gene TRBJ2-5; no firm D call. This CDR3 contains 14 residues. V dropped 1 base and J dropped 2 bases, with 8 bases sitting between them. CDR1 and CDR2 (germline): SGHTA, FQGNSA. CDR3 coding DNA: TGTGCCAGCAGCTTAGAGGTCGGACAAGAGACCCAGTACTTC. Its translation: CASSLEVGQETQYF. The complete variable domain, with remaining parts taken from reference TRBV7-2 and TRBJ2-5, reads GAGVSQSPSNKVTEKGKDVELRCDPISGHTALYWYRQSLGQGLEFLIYFQGNSAPDKSGLPSDRFSAERTGGSVSTLTIQRTQQEDSAVYLCASSLEVGQETQYFGPGTRLLVL.

The table lists this clonotype with a few counts. The chain couples TRBV20-1 to TRBJ2-7; 11 bases fit TRBD2. The germline V gene encodes CDR1 DFQATT and CDR2 SNEGSKA (reference sequence). The CDR3 has 14 amino acids. With V trimmed by 4 bases and J by 4 bases, 6 bases remained unmatched. The CDR3: CSAIPGLAVYEQYF. The CDR3 nucleotides are TGCAGTGCTATTCCGGGACTAGCGGTATACGAGCAGTACTTC.